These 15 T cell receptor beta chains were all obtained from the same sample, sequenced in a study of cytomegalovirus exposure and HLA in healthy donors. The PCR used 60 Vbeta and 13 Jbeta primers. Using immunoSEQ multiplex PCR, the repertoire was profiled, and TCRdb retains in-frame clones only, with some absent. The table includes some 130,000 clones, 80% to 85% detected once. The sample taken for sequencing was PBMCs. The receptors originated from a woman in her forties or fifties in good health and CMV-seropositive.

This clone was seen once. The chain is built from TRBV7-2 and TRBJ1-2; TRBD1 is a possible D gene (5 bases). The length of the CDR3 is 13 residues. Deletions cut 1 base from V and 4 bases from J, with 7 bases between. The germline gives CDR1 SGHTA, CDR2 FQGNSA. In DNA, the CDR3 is TGTGCCAGCAGCTTAGGGCAGGGCTATGGCTACACCTTC. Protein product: CASSLGQGYGYTF.

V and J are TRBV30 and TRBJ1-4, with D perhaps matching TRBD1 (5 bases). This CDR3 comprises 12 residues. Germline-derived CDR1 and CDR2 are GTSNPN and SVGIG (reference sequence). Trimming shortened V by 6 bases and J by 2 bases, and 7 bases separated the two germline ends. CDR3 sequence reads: CACRATNEKLFF. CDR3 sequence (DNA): TGTGCCTGCAGGGCGACTAATGAAAAACTGTTTTTT.

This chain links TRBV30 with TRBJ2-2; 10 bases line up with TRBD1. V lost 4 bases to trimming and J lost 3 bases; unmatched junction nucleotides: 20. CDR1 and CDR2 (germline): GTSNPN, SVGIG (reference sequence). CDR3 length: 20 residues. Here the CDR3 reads CAWTSGGTGEGLRYTGELFF. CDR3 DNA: TGTGCCTGGACCTCAGGAGGGACAGGGGAAGGGCTAAGGTACACCGGGGAGCTGTTTTTT.

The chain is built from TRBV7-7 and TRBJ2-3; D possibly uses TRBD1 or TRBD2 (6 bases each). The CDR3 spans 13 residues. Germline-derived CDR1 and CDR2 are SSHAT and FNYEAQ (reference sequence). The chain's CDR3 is CASGQGRGDTQYF. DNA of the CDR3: TGTGCTAGCGGCCAGGGGCGTGGGGATACGCAGTATTTT.

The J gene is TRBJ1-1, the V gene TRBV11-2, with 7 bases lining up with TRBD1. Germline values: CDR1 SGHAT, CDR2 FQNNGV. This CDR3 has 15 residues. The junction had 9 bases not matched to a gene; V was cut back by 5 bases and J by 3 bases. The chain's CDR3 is CASSRQGGRYTEAFF. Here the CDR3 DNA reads TGTGCCAGCAGCCGCCAGGGGGGACGGTACACTGAAGCTTTCTTT.

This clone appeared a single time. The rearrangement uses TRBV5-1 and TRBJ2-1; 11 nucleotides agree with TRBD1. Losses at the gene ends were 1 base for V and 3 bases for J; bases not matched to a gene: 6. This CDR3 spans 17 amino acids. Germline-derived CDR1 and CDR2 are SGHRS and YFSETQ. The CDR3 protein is CASSLPSGTGGYNEQFF. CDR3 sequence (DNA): TGCGCCAGCAGCTTGCCCTCCGGGACAGGGGGCTACAATGAGCAGTTCTTC.

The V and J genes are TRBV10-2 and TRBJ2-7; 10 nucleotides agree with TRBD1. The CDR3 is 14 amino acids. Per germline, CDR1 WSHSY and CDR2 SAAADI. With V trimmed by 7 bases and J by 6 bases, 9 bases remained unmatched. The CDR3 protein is CASTAGDRGLEQYF. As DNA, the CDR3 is TGCGCCAGCACCGCAGGGGACAGGGGACTCGAGCAGTACTTC.

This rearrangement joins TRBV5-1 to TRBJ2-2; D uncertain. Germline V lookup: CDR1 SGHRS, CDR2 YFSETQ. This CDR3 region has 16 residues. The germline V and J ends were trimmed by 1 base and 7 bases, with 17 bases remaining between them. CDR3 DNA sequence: TGCGCCAGCAGCTTGACCTATAGCAGATACGGCGGGGAGCTGTTTTTT. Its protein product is CASSLTYSRYGGELFF.

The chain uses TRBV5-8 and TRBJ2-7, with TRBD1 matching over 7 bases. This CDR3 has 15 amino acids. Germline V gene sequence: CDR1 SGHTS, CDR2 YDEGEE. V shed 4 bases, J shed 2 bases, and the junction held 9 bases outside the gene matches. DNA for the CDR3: TGTGCCAGCAGCCTCGGGACAGCTATTACCTACGAGCAGTACTTC. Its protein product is CASSLGTAITYEQYF.

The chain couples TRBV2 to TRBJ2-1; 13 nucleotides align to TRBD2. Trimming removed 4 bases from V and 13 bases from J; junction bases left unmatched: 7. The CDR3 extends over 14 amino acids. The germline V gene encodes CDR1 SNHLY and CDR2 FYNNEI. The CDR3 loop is CASSGLAGGGPQFF. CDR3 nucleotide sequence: TGTGCCAGCAGTGGACTAGCGGGGGGAGGCCCCCAGTTCTTC.

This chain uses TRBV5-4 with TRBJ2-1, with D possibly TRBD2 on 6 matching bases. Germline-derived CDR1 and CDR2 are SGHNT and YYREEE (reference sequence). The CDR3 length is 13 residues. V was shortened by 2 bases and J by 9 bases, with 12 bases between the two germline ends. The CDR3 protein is CASSLGGFGEQFF. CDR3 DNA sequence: TGTGCCAGCAGCTTAGGAGGGTTCGGTGAGCAGTTCTTC.

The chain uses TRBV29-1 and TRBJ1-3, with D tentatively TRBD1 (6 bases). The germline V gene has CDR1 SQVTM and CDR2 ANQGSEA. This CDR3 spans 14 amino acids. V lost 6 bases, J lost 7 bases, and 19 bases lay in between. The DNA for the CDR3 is TGCAGCGTCGCCCCGAGAGGGGGAGAGAACACCATATATTTT. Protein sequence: CSVAPRGGENTIYF.

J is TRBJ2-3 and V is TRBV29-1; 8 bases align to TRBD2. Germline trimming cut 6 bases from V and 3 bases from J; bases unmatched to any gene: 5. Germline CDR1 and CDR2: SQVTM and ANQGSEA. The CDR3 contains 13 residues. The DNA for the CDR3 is TGCAGCGTGTCGGGGGGGGGAACAGATACGCAGTATTTT. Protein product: CSVSGGGTDTQYF.

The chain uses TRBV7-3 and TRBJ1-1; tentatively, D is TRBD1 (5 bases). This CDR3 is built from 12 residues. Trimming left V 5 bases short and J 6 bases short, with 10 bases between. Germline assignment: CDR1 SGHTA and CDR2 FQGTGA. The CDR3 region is CASSLPGAEAFF. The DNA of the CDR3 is TGTGCCAGCAGCCTACCGGGGGCTGAAGCTTTCTTT.

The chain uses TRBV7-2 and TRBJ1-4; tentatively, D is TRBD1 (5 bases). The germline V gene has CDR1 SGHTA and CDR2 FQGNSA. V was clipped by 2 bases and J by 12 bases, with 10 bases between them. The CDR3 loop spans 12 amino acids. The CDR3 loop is CASSLPRAELFF. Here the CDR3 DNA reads TGTGCCAGCAGCTTACCCAGGGCGGAACTGTTTTTT.